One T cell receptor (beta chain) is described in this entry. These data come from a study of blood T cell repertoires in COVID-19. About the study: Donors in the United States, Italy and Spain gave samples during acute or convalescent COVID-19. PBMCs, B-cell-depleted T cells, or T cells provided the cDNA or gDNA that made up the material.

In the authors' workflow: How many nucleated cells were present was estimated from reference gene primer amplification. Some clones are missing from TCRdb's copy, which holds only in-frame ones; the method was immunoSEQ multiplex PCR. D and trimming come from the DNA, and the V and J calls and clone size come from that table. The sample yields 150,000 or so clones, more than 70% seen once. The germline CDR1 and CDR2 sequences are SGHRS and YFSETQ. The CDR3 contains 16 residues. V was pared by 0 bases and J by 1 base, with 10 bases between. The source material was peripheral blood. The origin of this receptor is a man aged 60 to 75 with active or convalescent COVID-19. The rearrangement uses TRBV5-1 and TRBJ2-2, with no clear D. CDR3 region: CASSLVSERNTGELFF. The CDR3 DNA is TGCGCCAGCAGCTTGGTGTCAGAACGGAACACCGGGGAGCTGTTTTTT.